These T cell receptor beta chains were read from a single sample in a study of blood T cell repertoires in COVID-19. The protocol was immunoSEQ multiplex PCR, while the TCRdb copy is restricted to in-frame clones and leaves out a portion. In the table there are 200,000 to 250,000 clones, approximately 90% of which are singletons. The sample taken for sequencing was peripheral blood. These receptors all stem from a man aged 25 to 45 who had recovered from COVID-19. Both conserved end residues are part of each CDR3. Fields, in order: V gene, clone size, J gene, D gene, CDR3 DNA, CDR3 protein. D genes are given only for firm matches. Not all rows give a size; the values are once, few, many and, for expanded clones, a class.

v_gene: TRBV27
abundance: -
j_gene: TRBJ2-3
d_gene: TRBD1
CDR3nt: TGTGCCAGCAGTCTTGACAGGGGGGGCACAGATACGCAGTATTTT
CDR3aa: CASSLDRGGTDTQYF

v_gene: TRBV7-2
abundance: -
j_gene: TRBJ1-1
d_gene: -
CDR3nt: TGTGCCAGCAGGCGGGAGGCGAACACTGAAGCTTTCTTT
CDR3aa: CASRREANTEAFF

v_gene: TRBV5-1
abundance: -
j_gene: TRBJ2-3
d_gene: -
CDR3nt: TGCGCCAGCAGCTTGGAAGCGGACAGAAGCACAGATACGCAGTATTTT
CDR3aa: CASSLEADRSTDTQYF

v_gene: TRBV7-9
abundance: -
j_gene: TRBJ1-1
d_gene: -
CDR3nt: TGTGCCAGCAGCTTACGGGGAAGGGCTGAAGCTTTCTTT
CDR3aa: CASSLRGRAEAFF

v_gene: TRBV5-1
abundance: -
j_gene: TRBJ1-4
d_gene: -
CDR3nt: TGCGCCAGCAGCTTGGGACAGCCAAAGACATCTGAAAAACTGTTTTTT
CDR3aa: CASSLGQPKTSEKLFF

v_gene: TRBV5-4
abundance: -
j_gene: TRBJ1-3
d_gene: -
CDR3nt: TGTGCCAGCAGCTTTGCGACAGGCACCTCTGGAAACACCATATATTTT
CDR3aa: CASSFATGTSGNTIYF

v_gene: TRBV19
abundance: -
j_gene: TRBJ1-4
d_gene: TRBD1
CDR3nt: TGTGCCAGTAGTACCTCGGGACAGGGGGGGATTGAAAAACTGTTTTTT
CDR3aa: CASSTSGQGGIEKLFF

v_gene: TRBV5-5
abundance: few
j_gene: TRBJ2-3
d_gene: -
CDR3nt: TGTGCCAGCAGCCCTGGAGACAGCACAGATACGCAGTATTTT
CDR3aa: CASSPGDSTDTQYF

v_gene: TRBV7-8
abundance: -
j_gene: TRBJ1-1
d_gene: -
CDR3nt: TGTGCCAGCAGCCCCAGGGAGGGGGACACTGAAGCTTTCTTT
CDR3aa: CASSPREGDTEAFF

v_gene: TRBV30
abundance: -
j_gene: TRBJ1-5
d_gene: TRBD1
CDR3nt: TGTGCCTGGGAGCGACAGGGGGAACAGCCCCAGCATTTT
CDR3aa: CAWERQGEQPQHF

v_gene: TRBV30
abundance: -
j_gene: TRBJ2-7
d_gene: -
CDR3nt: TGTGCCTGGCACACAGGCTTTAGCGAGCAGTACTTC
CDR3aa: CAWHTGFSEQYF

v_gene: TRBV6-5
abundance: -
j_gene: TRBJ2-7
d_gene: -
CDR3nt: TGTGCCAGCAGTTACCCCAGGGCTCCCTACGAGCAGTACTTC
CDR3aa: CASSYPRAPYEQYF

v_gene: TRBV12-5
abundance: -
j_gene: TRBJ2-1
d_gene: TRBD2
CDR3nt: TGTGCTAGTGGTTTGGTCCTTGGGACTAGCGGGGGCAATGAGCAGTTCTTC
CDR3aa: CASGLVLGTSGGNEQFF

v_gene: TRBV7-2
abundance: -
j_gene: TRBJ2-2
d_gene: TRBD2
CDR3nt: TGTGCCAGCAGGCCGCCGGGACTAGCGGGGGGCGGGGAGCTGTTTTTT
CDR3aa: CASRPPGLAGGGELFF

v_gene: TRBV19
abundance: -
j_gene: TRBJ1-4
d_gene: -
CDR3nt: TGTGCCAGTACCCCACGTTGGGGGGTTCGGGAAAAACTGTTTTTT
CDR3aa: CASTPRWGVREKLFF

v_gene: TRBV7-6
abundance: -
j_gene: TRBJ2-5
d_gene: -
CDR3nt: TGTGCCAGCAGCCAGTTGTACCAAGAGACCCAGTACTTC
CDR3aa: CASSQLYQETQYF

v_gene: TRBV11-3
abundance: -
j_gene: TRBJ1-1
d_gene: -
CDR3nt: TGTGCCAGCAGCTCAGACACTGAAGCTTTCTTT
CDR3aa: CASSSDTEAFF

v_gene: TRBV18
abundance: -
j_gene: TRBJ2-7
d_gene: -
CDR3nt: TGTGCCAGCTTTACCGGGACACCAGCCTACGAGCAGTACTTC
CDR3aa: CASFTGTPAYEQYF

v_gene: TRBV2
abundance: -
j_gene: TRBJ1-2
d_gene: -
CDR3nt: TGTGCCAGCAGTGAAGATGGAAATGGGTATAGCGGCTACACCTTC
CDR3aa: CASSEDGNGYSGYTF

v_gene: TRBV3-1/TRBV3-2
abundance: -
j_gene: TRBJ2-2
d_gene: TRBD1
CDR3nt: TGTGCCAGCAGAGCTGCAGGGGGCACCGGGGAGCTGTTTTTT
CDR3aa: CASRAAGGTGELFF

v_gene: TRBV13
abundance: once
j_gene: TRBJ1-1
d_gene: -
CDR3nt: TGTGCCAGCAGCTCCACGACAGGCAACACTGAAGCTTTCTTT
CDR3aa: CASSSTTGNTEAFF

v_gene: TRBV7-2
abundance: -
j_gene: TRBJ2-3
d_gene: TRBD2
CDR3nt: TGTGCCAGCAGCTTAGGGACTAGCGGGGGGGAGAAGCAGTATTTT
CDR3aa: CASSLGTSGGEKQYF

v_gene: TRBV30
abundance: -
j_gene: TRBJ1-3
d_gene: -
CDR3nt: TGTGCCTGGAGTGGTACTGGAAACACCATATATTTT
CDR3aa: CAWSGTGNTIYF

v_gene: TRBV5-5
abundance: -
j_gene: TRBJ1-2
d_gene: -
CDR3nt: TGTGCCAGCAGCACAACGAGCCGGAGGGGCTATGGCTACACCTTC
CDR3aa: CASSTTSRRGYGYTF

v_gene: TRBV11-2
abundance: -
j_gene: TRBJ1-1
d_gene: -
CDR3nt: TGTGCCAGCAGCTTAGGAGGAACAGGGAGTTTGAACACTGAAGCTTTCTTT
CDR3aa: CASSLGGTGSLNTEAFF

v_gene: TRBV5-1
abundance: -
j_gene: TRBJ1-1
d_gene: -
CDR3nt: TGCGCCAGCAGCCGGAACAGCTTAACCACTGAAGCTTTCTTT
CDR3aa: CASSRNSLTTEAFF

v_gene: TRBV27
abundance: -
j_gene: TRBJ1-4
d_gene: TRBD1
CDR3nt: TGTGCCAGCAGTTTAACAGGGGGCAGGGGAAGAGAAAAACTGTTTTTT
CDR3aa: CASSLTGGRGREKLFF

v_gene: TRBV11-2
abundance: -
j_gene: TRBJ2-5
d_gene: TRBD2
CDR3nt: TGTGCCAGCAGCTTGATGTCAGGGAGGGAGGGAGAGACCCAGTACTTC
CDR3aa: CASSLMSGREGETQYF

v_gene: TRBV5-4
abundance: -
j_gene: TRBJ1-4
d_gene: TRBD1
CDR3nt: TGTGCCAGCAGCAGTGCGACGGGACAGGCTAATGAAAAACTGTTTTTT
CDR3aa: CASSSATGQANEKLFF

v_gene: TRBV29-1
abundance: -
j_gene: TRBJ2-1
d_gene: -
CDR3nt: TGCAGCACCCGTGGGGGGGCCTCTATTAATGAGCAGTTCTTC
CDR3aa: CSTRGGASINEQFF

v_gene: TRBV6-6
abundance: -
j_gene: TRBJ1-5
d_gene: -
CDR3nt: TGTGCCAGCAGTTCCACCTTAGGGGTTCCGGGTCAGCCCCAGCATTTT
CDR3aa: CASSSTLGVPGQPQHF

v_gene: TRBV5-1
abundance: -
j_gene: TRBJ2-7
d_gene: -
CDR3nt: TGCGCCAGCAGCTCAACAGGGACGGCCTACGAGCAGTACTTC
CDR3aa: CASSSTGTAYEQYF

v_gene: TRBV5-4
abundance: once
j_gene: TRBJ2-1
d_gene: -
CDR3nt: TGTGCCAGCAGCTTTGGGCGGGGCAATGAGCAGTTCTTC
CDR3aa: CASSFGRGNEQFF

v_gene: TRBV5-8
abundance: -
j_gene: TRBJ1-4
d_gene: TRBD1
CDR3nt: TGTGCCAGCAGCCGCAGGGGGTCGGTCGGTGAAAAACTGTTTTTT
CDR3aa: CASSRRGSVGEKLFF

v_gene: TRBV19
abundance: -
j_gene: TRBJ2-6
d_gene: TRBD1
CDR3nt: TGTGCCAGTACCCTGACAGGGGGTGGGGCCAACGTCCTGACTTTC
CDR3aa: CASTLTGGGANVLTF

v_gene: TRBV13
abundance: once
j_gene: TRBJ2-1
d_gene: TRBD1
CDR3nt: TGTGCCAGCAGCTACTCAGGGGGCTCCTACAATGAGCAGTTCTTC
CDR3aa: CASSYSGGSYNEQFF

v_gene: TRBV6-4
abundance: -
j_gene: TRBJ1-6
d_gene: -
CDR3nt: TGTGCCAGCAGTAAGGAGGGGGGGTATAATTCACCCCTCCACTTT
CDR3aa: CASSKEGGYNSPLHF

v_gene: TRBV28
abundance: -
j_gene: TRBJ1-4
d_gene: -
CDR3nt: TGTGCCAGCAGTCCAGGGCTGACAACTAATGAAAAACTGTTTTTT
CDR3aa: CASSPGLTTNEKLFF

v_gene: TRBV7-8
abundance: -
j_gene: TRBJ2-7
d_gene: TRBD1
CDR3nt: TGTGCCAGCAGCTTAGAGGGGGCAGGGGTATACGAGCAGTACTTC
CDR3aa: CASSLEGAGVYEQYF

v_gene: TRBV4-1
abundance: -
j_gene: TRBJ1-1
d_gene: -
CDR3nt: TGCGCCCGCAGCCCGCGGGGTCTCTTGGGCACTGAAGCTTTCTTT
CDR3aa: CARSPRGLLGTEAFF

v_gene: TRBV25-1
abundance: -
j_gene: TRBJ1-6
d_gene: -
CDR3nt: TGTGCCAGCAGTGAAGTTGGTACTTCCTCACCCCTCCACTTT
CDR3aa: CASSEVGTSSPLHF

v_gene: TRBV6-5
abundance: -
j_gene: TRBJ1-4
d_gene: -
CDR3nt: TGTGCCAGCAGTAGCGGACCCAGTAATGAAAAACTGTTTTTT
CDR3aa: CASSSGPSNEKLFF

v_gene: TRBV4-2
abundance: -
j_gene: TRBJ2-5
d_gene: TRBD2
CDR3nt: TGTGCCAGCAGCCAAGATTGGGTACAGCGGGGGGCGCCCAGGGAGACCCAGTACTTC
CDR3aa: CASSQDWVQRGAPRETQYF

v_gene: TRBV15
abundance: -
j_gene: TRBJ1-1
d_gene: -
CDR3nt: TGTGCCACCAGCAGAAGCCTACAGTTGACAGACACTGAAGCTTTCTTT
CDR3aa: CATSRSLQLTDTEAFF

v_gene: TRBV7-9
abundance: -
j_gene: TRBJ2-7
d_gene: TRBD1
CDR3nt: TGTGCCAGCAGCTGGGGGACAGGAACGGGCGAGCAGTACTTC
CDR3aa: CASSWGTGTGEQYF

v_gene: TRBV4-3
abundance: -
j_gene: TRBJ2-1
d_gene: TRBD2
CDR3nt: TGCGCCAGCAGCCACCGCTCCTCGACTAGCGGGGCCAATGAGCAGTTCTTC
CDR3aa: CASSHRSSTSGANEQFF

v_gene: TRBV11-3
abundance: once
j_gene: TRBJ2-1
d_gene: TRBD2
CDR3nt: TGTGCCAGCAGCGCCTCCGGGACTAGCAGCCACAATGAGCAGTTCTTC
CDR3aa: CASSASGTSSHNEQFF

v_gene: TRBV27
abundance: -
j_gene: TRBJ2-3
d_gene: TRBD1
CDR3nt: TGTGCCAGCAGACGACAGGGGGGAGATACGCAGTATTTT
CDR3aa: CASRRQGGDTQYF

v_gene: TRBV7-2
abundance: -
j_gene: TRBJ1-2
d_gene: TRBD1
CDR3nt: TGTGCCAGCAGCTTAGAAGGGACAGTTAACTATGGCTACACCTTC
CDR3aa: CASSLEGTVNYGYTF

v_gene: TRBV5-1
abundance: -
j_gene: TRBJ2-1
d_gene: -
CDR3nt: TGCGCCAGCAGCTTGGATGGGGGGAATGAGCAGTTCTTC
CDR3aa: CASSLDGGNEQFF

v_gene: TRBV4-1
abundance: -
j_gene: TRBJ2-3
d_gene: -
CDR3nt: TGCGCCAGCAGCCCCCCGAGCTTCACAGATACGCAGTATTTT
CDR3aa: CASSPPSFTDTQYF

v_gene: TRBV11-3
abundance: -
j_gene: TRBJ2-2
d_gene: TRBD1
CDR3nt: TGTGCCAGCAGCCCAATTCGACAGGGCAAGAACACCGGGGAGCTGTTTTTT
CDR3aa: CASSPIRQGKNTGELFF

v_gene: TRBV3-1/TRBV3-2
abundance: -
j_gene: TRBJ2-7
d_gene: TRBD1
CDR3nt: TGTGCCAGCAGGGGGGACAGGTCCCTGTTCGAGCAGTACTTC
CDR3aa: CASRGDRSLFEQYF

v_gene: TRBV7-2
abundance: few
j_gene: TRBJ1-1
d_gene: -
CDR3nt: TGTGCCAGTAGGGGTGGGGGCAGCACTGAAGCTTTCTTT
CDR3aa: CASRGGGSTEAFF

v_gene: TRBV24-1
abundance: once
j_gene: TRBJ2-3
d_gene: -
CDR3nt: TGTGCCACCAGTGATTTTCCTCTCAGGGCTACAGATACGCAGTATTTT
CDR3aa: CATSDFPLRATDTQYF